This T cell receptor beta chain was sequenced in a study of regulatory T cells in long-lasting Graves disease. Across the study: Graves' patients, diagnosed recently, had received antithyroid drugs under 3 months. Study-level points and caveats: Persistent disease was associated with favored TRBV28 usage and with favored use of TRBJ1-2 and TRBJ2-5.

Sample time point: newly diagnosed GD, antithyroid drugs for less than 3 months. From PBMCs, RNA was extracted and then used to make the TCR library. This clonotype was seen ten or more times. Its antigen remains unknown. The germline V gene has CDR1 WSHSY and CDR2 SAAADI. This CDR3 has 14 amino acids. V lost 2 bases to trimming and J lost 10 bases; unmatched junction nucleotides: 9. To make TCR beta libraries, researchers used iRepertoire HTBI primers and Arm-PCR of CDR3 regions. TCRdb re-called the multiplex PCR reads with MiXCR, one entry per CDR3 protein. The sample has about 560,000 distinct CDR3 sequences; about 16% are singletons. These same records also appear under a second study, on T cells in Graves' hyperthyroidism and ophthalmopathy. That work states: Graves' hyperthyroidism qualified as stable when ophthalmopathy did not progress within 18 months. Hyperthyroidism in the patients, aged 18 to 65, was newly diagnosed and under 2 months in duration.

The material sequenced was peripheral blood mononuclear cells (PBMCs), taken at new diagnosis, from a patient treated with antithyroid drugs. V usage is TRBV10-2 and J usage is TRBJ2-7, with 9 bases matching TRBD1. This sequence originates from a man aged 18 to 29 with Graves disease. CDR3: CASSEPGQGSEQYF. The CDR3 nucleotides read TGCGCCAGCAGTGAGCCGGGACAGGGCTCCGAACAGTACTTC.